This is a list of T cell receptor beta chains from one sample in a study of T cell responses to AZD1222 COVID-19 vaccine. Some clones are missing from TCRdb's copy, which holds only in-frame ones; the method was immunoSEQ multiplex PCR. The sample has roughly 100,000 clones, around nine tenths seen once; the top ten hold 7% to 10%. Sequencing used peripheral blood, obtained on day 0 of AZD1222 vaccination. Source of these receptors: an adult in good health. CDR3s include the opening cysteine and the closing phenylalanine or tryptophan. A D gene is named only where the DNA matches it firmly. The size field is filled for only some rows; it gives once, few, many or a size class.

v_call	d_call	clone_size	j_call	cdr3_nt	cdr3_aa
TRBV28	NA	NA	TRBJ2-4	TGTGCCACCCTTCCTTCCCCCGGGGGTAGGGGCAAAAACATTCAGTACTTC	CATLPSPGGRGKNIQYF
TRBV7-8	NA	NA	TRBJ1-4	TGTGCCAGCAGCCTTAATCCGCCCGGCCCGGGCAGGAAAAAACTGTTTTTT	CASSLNPPGPGRKKLFF
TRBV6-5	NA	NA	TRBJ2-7	TGTGCCAGCAGTTACCAGGGACGCTGGTACTTC	CASSYQGRWYF
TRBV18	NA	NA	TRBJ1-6	TGTGCCAGCTCACCAACACGGGATAATTCACCCCTCCACTTT	CASSPTRDNSPLHF
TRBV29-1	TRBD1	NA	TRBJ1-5	TGCAGCGTGTGCGACAGGGGGCCAGGGGGCAATCAGCCCCAGCATTTT	CSVCDRGPGGNQPQHF
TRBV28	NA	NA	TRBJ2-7	TGTGCCAGCAGTTTTCTGGACTCCTACGAGCAGTACTTC	CASSFLDSYEQYF
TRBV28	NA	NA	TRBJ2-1	TGTGCCAGCAGTCTATCGGGGCCCTCACAATTTGAGCAGTTCTTC	CASSLSGPSQFEQFF
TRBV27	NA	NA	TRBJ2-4	TGTGCCAGCAGTTCCCTCCGGACGGTGAAAAACATTCAGTACTTC	CASSSLRTVKNIQYF
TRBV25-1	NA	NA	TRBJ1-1	TGTGCCAGCAGTGAATCGGGCAGGGGTGTGTTGGCTTTCTTT	CASSESGRGVLAFF
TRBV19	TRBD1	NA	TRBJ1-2	TGTGCCACCACTAATCAGATCAGGGGGCAGTCTGGTGGCTACACCTTC	CATTNQIRGQSGGYTF
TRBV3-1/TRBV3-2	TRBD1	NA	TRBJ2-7	TGTGCCAGCAGCCAAGCCGCGCAGGGGGTTGAGCAGTACTTC	CASSQAAQGVEQYF
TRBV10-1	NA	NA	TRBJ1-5	TGCGCCAGCAGTGAGTCGAATGGTAGGCCCCAGCATTTT	CASSESNGRPQHF
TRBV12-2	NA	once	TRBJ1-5	TGTGCAAGTCGCTTAGCGAGGCCAGGGAGTAGACGAAATCAGCCCCAGCATTTT	CASRLARPGSRRNQPQHF
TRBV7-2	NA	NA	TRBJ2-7	TGTGCCAGCAGCTTAGAAGTTGGGACCGAGCAGTACTTC	CASSLEVGTEQYF
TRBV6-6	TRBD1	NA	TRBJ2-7	TGTGCCAGCAGCTATTCTGGGACAGGGGATCCCTACGAGCAGTACTTC	CASSYSGTGDPYEQYF
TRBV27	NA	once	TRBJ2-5	TGTGCCAGCAGCCAGGGGGGTTTTTGGGAGACCCAGTACTTC	CASSQGGFWETQYF
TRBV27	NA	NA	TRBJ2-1	TGTGCCAGCAGTAAGATACCGGGACCAGGGGCCTACAATGAGCAGTTCTTC	CASSKIPGPGAYNEQFF
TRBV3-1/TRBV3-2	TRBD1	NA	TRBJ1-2	TGTGCCAGCAGCCAAGGGAGTCGGGCAGGGGGCAGGGGCTACACCTTC	CASSQGSRAGGRGYTF
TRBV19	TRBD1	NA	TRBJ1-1	TGTGCCAGTACCCGGGGACAGTATACTGAAGCTTTCTTT	CASTRGQYTEAFF
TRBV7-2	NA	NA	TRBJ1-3	TGTGCCAGCAGCTTAGTCTCGGGGCGTGGAAACACCATATATTTT	CASSLVSGRGNTIYF
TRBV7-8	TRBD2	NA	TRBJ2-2	TGTGCCAGCAGCTTAAGACAGCGGGGGAACACCGGGGAGCTGTTTTTT	CASSLRQRGNTGELFF
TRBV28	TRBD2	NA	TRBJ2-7	TGTGCCAGCACCAGCGGGAGCACCGAGCAGTACTTC	CASTSGSTEQYF
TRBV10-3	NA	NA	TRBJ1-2	TGTGCCATCAGTGGAGGGGAGACTAACTATGGCTACACCTTC	CAISGGETNYGYTF
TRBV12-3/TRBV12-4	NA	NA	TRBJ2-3	TGTGCCAGCAGGGCGGGGAGCACAGATACGCAGTATTTT	CASRAGSTDTQYF
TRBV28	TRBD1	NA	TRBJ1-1	TGTGCCAGCAGTTTGGGACAGGGCCCGAACACTGAAGCTTTCTTT	CASSLGQGPNTEAFF
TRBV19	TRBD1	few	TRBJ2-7	TGTGCCAGTAGTAGACAGGGGAGCTCCTACGAGCAGTACTTC	CASSRQGSSYEQYF
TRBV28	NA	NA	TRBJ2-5	TGTGCCAGCAGTAGTAGCCCAGAGACCCAGTACTTC	CASSSSPETQYF
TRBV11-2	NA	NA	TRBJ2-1	TGTGCCAGCAGCTCTGGGGGGAGAGGTGAGCAGTTCTTC	CASSSGGRGEQFF
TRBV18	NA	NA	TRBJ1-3	TGTGCCAGCTCACCTGTTCAGGGGCCCCGCTCTGGAAACACCATATATTTT	CASSPVQGPRSGNTIYF
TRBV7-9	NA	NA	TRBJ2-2	TGTGCCAGCACTCCGGGGGCCGGTTACACCGGGGAGCTGTTTTTT	CASTPGAGYTGELFF
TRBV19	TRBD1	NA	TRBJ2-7	TGTGCCAGTACAACGGGACAGGGCTCCCACGAGCAGTACTTC	CASTTGQGSHEQYF
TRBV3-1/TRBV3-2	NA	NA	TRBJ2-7	TGTGCCAGCAGCCAAGCAGTCTACGAGCAGTACTTC	CASSQAVYEQYF
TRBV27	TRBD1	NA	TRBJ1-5	TGTGCCAGCAGTTTAAGAGGGGGCCGGGGGCAGCCCCAGCATTTT	CASSLRGGRGQPQHF
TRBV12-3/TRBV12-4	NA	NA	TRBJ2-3	TGTGCCAGCAGTTGGTACACAGATACGCAGTATTTT	CASSWYTDTQYF
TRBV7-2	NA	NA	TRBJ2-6	TGTGCCAGCAGCTTCTTTGGGGCCAACGTCCTGACTTTC	CASSFFGANVLTF
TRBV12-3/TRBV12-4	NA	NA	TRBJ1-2	TGTGCCAGCAGTCCGCAGGGGAACTATGGCTACACCTTC	CASSPQGNYGYTF
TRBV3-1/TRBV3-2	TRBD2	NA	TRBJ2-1	TGTGCCAGCAGCCAAGTTCTAGCGGGACGTGATGAGCAGTTCTTC	CASSQVLAGRDEQFF
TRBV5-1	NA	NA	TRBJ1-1	TGCGCCAGCAGCTTGGGGACAGCCAACACTGAAGCTTTCTTT	CASSLGTANTEAFF
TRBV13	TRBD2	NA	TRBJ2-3	TGTGCCAGCTGTTTAGGGACTAGCGGGACCACAGATACGCAGTATTTT	CASCLGTSGTTDTQYF
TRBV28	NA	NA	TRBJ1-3	TGTGCCAGCAGCACGACTCGATCCGGAAACACCATATATTTT	CASSTTRSGNTIYF
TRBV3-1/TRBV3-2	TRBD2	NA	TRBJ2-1	TGTGCCAGCAGCCAAAGTAGCGGGAGAGGTATTGAGCAGTTCTTC	CASSQSSGRGIEQFF
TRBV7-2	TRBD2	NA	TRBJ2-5	TGTGCCAGCAGCTTGAGTAGCGGGAGCGGAGAGACCCAGTACTTC	CASSLSSGSGETQYF
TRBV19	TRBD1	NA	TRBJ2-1	TGTGCCAGTAGTATATTCCCGTGGGGGACAGGGTATAGTTATGAGCAGTTCTTC	CASSIFPWGTGYSYEQFF
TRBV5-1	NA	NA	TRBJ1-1	TGCGCCAGCAGCTTTTTGAGCATGAACACTGAAGCTTTCTTT	CASSFLSMNTEAFF
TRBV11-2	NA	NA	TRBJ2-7	TGTGCCAGCAGCTTAGATCCGGGATCCTACGAGCAGTACTTC	CASSLDPGSYEQYF